A single sample gave rise to the 10 T cell receptor beta chains below, sequenced in a study of T cells in tuberculosis. Sequencing was performed with immunoSEQ multiplex PCR; in TCRdb, only in-frame clones are kept and a portion is missing. The data show around 60,000 clones, approximately 81% seen once. Sorting used thawed, overnight-rested PBMC stained with anti-CD3, a viability dye and GMM-loaded CD1B tetramer. C32 glucose monomycolate from Rhodococcus equi was loaded onto the CD1B tetramers. The specimen sequenced was CD1b-GMM tetramer-negative cells sorted from PBMCs. These receptors all stem from an adult woman with latent tuberculosis.

V usage is TRBV7-9 and J usage is TRBJ2-1; TRBD1 agrees at 9 bases. This CDR3 has 15 residues. The germline gives CDR1 SEHNR, CDR2 FQNEAQ (reference sequence). V shed 4 bases, J shed 6 bases, and the junction held 7 bases outside the gene matches. The CDR3 bases are TGTGCCAGCAGCTCTACAGGGGGCAAATCCAATGAGCAGTTCTTC. It encodes CASSSTGGKSNEQFF.

The chain employs TRBV9 and TRBJ2-5, with D tentatively TRBD2 (6 bases). With the DNA end fitting TRBJ2-7 better, the J assignment may be wrong. Looked up from germline, CDR1 is SGDLS and CDR2 is YYNGEE. The CDR3 consists of 16 residues. CDR3 DNA: TGTGCCAGCAGCTCGGGGACTTTCCCCTCGACCTACGAGCAGTACTTC. Amino acids: CASSSGTFPSTYEQYF.

The gene calls are TRBV19 and TRBJ1-5, with TRBD1 matching over 10 bases. The V and J ends lost 5 bases and 4 bases, in that order; junction bases with no gene match: 8. The CDR3 consists of 16 residues. CDR1 is LNHDA, CDR2 SQIVND, per germline (reference sequence). CDR3 nucleotide sequence: TGTGCCAGTAGTCGGACAGGGGGTGGAAAAAATCAGCCCCAGCATTTT. Protein product: CASSRTGGGKNQPQHF. The whole variable domain, filled in from reference TRBV19 and TRBJ1-5, reads DGGITQSPKYLFRKEGQNVTLSCEQNLNHDAMYWYRQDPGQGLRLIYYSQIVNDFQKGDIAEGYSVSREKKESFPLTVTSAQKNPTAFYLCASSRTGGGKNQPQHFGDGTRLSIL.

This clone was seen once. J is TRBJ1-5 and V is TRBV7-9; 7 bases are a match to TRBD1. Germline lookup yields CDR1 SEHNR and CDR2 FQNEAQ (reference sequence). The trim removed 5 bases at V and 3 bases at J, leaving 13 bases unmatched. The CDR3 loop spans 17 amino acids. CDR3: CASSPGWAQGLNQPQHF. In DNA, the CDR3 is TGTGCCAGCAGCCCGGGATGGGCACAGGGGCTCAATCAGCCCCAGCATTTT.

The V gene is TRBV7-8, the J gene TRBJ1-5, with D possibly TRBD1 on 6 matching bases. The CDR3 has 13 residues. Per germline, CDR1 SGHVS and CDR2 FQNEAQ. Deletions cut 5 bases from V and 6 bases from J, with 11 bases between. CDR3 residues: CASSPQGGQPQHF. The CDR3 DNA sequence: TGTGCCAGCAGCCCACAGGGCGGTCAGCCCCAGCATTTT. Complete variable domain (other parts from reference TRBV7-8 and TRBJ1-5): GAGVSQSPRYKVAKRGQDVALRCDPISGHVSLFWYQQALGQGPEFLTYFQNEAQLDKSGLPSDRFFAERPEGSVSTLKIQRTQQEDSAVYLCASSPQGGQPQHFGDGTRLSIL.

The V and J genes are TRBV5-1 and TRBJ1-1; TRBD1 is a possible D gene (6 bases). Germline V gene data show CDR1 as SGHRS and CDR2 as YFSETQ. V dropped 5 bases and J dropped 1 base, with 12 bases sitting between them. The CDR3 consists of 14 residues. Written as DNA, the CDR3 is TGCGCCAGCAGGGCAGGGACAAAGAACACTGAAGCTTTCTTT. It yields the protein CASRAGTKNTEAFF.

In DNA, the CDR3 is TGTGCCACCAGCAGAGCTGGGCAGAACTACGAGCAGTACTTC. Translating it yields CATSRAGQNYEQYF. V usage is TRBV15 and J usage is TRBJ2-7, with D hard to call. Germline V gene sequence: CDR1 LNHNV, CDR2 YYDKDF (reference sequence). V lost 1 base and J lost 3, with 10 bases in between. The CDR3 loop spans 14 amino acids.

This clone came up once. The rearrangement uses TRBV19 and TRBJ2-6; 7 bases agree with TRBD2. The CDR3 sequence is 18 residues long. CDR1 is LNHDA and CDR2 is SQIVND in the germline V gene (reference sequence). The V gene end was trimmed by 3 bases and the J gene end by 2 bases; junction bases not matched to a gene: 10. This CDR3 reads CASSIDDLRGAGANVLTF. The CDR3 DNA reads as TGTGCCAGTAGTATCGATGATCTTCGGGGGGCTGGGGCCAACGTCCTGACTTTC.

The chain joins TRBV27 to TRBJ2-7; D remains ambiguous. Trimming took 2 bases from V and 3 from J, leaving 8 bases between them. The CDR3 extends over 13 amino acids. The V gene's germline CDR1 is MNHEY and CDR2 SMNVEV (reference sequence). DNA for the CDR3: TGTGCCAGCAGTTTAAGAAAGCGCTACGAGCAGTACTTC. It codes for CASSLRKRYEQYF.

The chain couples TRBV5-1 to TRBJ2-5; unclear D gene. V was pared by 0 bases and J by 4 bases, with 4 bases between. Looked up from germline, CDR1 is SGHRS and CDR2 is YFSETQ. The CDR3 runs to 12 residues. The CDR3 spells CASSLAGETQYF. CDR3 coding DNA: TGCGCCAGCAGCTTGGCCGGAGAGACCCAGTACTTC.